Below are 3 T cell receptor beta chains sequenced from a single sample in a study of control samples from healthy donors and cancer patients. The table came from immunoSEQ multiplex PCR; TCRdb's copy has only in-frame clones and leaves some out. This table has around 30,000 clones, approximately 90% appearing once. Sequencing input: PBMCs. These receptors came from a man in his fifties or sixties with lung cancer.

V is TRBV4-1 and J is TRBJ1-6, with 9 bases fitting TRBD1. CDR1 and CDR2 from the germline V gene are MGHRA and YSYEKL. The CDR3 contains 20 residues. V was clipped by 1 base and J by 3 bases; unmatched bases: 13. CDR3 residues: CASSQVPGQGSLFYNSPLHF. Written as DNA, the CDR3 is TGCGCCAGCAGCCAAGTCCCCGGACAGGGGTCCCTCTTCTATAATTCACCCCTCCACTTT.

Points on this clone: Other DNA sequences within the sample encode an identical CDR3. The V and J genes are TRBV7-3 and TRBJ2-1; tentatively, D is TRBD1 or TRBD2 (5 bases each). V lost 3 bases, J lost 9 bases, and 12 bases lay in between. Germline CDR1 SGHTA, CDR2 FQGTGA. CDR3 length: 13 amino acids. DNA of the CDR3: TGTGCCAGCAGCTTTAAGGGTGGGGGTGAGCAGTTCTTC. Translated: CASSFKGGGEQFF.

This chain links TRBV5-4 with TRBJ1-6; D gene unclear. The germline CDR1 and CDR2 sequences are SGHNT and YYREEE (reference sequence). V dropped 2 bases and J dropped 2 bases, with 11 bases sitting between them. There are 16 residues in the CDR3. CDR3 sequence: CASSFFETTYNSPLHF. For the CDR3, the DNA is TGTGCCAGCAGCTTTTTCGAGACAACCTATAATTCACCCCTCCACTTT.